This T cell receptor (beta chain) is from a study of blood T cell repertoires in COVID-19. Overall study context: Sites in the United States, Italy and Spain provided acute and convalescent COVID-19 samples. PBMCs, B-cell-depleted T cells, or T cells were the source of the cDNA or gDNA that made up the material.

Followed longitudinally, the Seattle patients had been enrolled during active infection. Source study methods: Using reference gene primer amplification, nucleated cell counts were estimated. The assay was immunoSEQ multiplex PCR, and TCRdb's table has in-frame clones only and misses some. Clone size and the V and J calls come from that table; the DNA yielded D and trimming. The data show more than 150,000 clones, with around 94% seen just once and 0.76% held by the top ten. The CDR3 contains 15 residues. Germline CDR1 is LNHDA and CDR2 is SQIVND (reference sequence). V was pared by 4 bases and J by 1 base, with 1 base of the junction left unmatched.

The chain recombines TRBV19 with TRBJ2-7; TRBD2 matches 13 bases. Sequencing was carried out using peripheral blood. This sequence originates from a man younger than 40 with COVID-19, enrolled during active disease. CDR3 region: CASSRLAGGSYEQYF. For the CDR3, the DNA is TGTGCCAGTAGTAGACTAGCGGGGGGATCCTACGAGCAGTACTTC. Filled out from reference TRBV19 and TRBJ2-7, the complete variable domain reads DGGITQSPKYLFRKEGQNVTLSCEQNLNHDAMYWYRQDPGQGLRLIYYSQIVNDFQKGDIAEGYSVSREKKESFPLTVTSAQKNPTAFYLCASSRLAGGSYEQYFGPGTRLTVT.